This record covers a single TCR beta chain. The antigen remains unidentified. CDR3 length: 11 amino acids. Trimming removed 6 bases from V and 5 bases from J, with 7 bases in between. Per germline, CDR1 MNHEY and CDR2 SVGAGI. The sample originates from a study of T cell responses to AZD1222 COVID-19 vaccine. Study observations and caveats: Unmutated variant regions reportedly attract nearly half of all spike-specific TCRs. Possibly, clonal diversity was underestimated; donors were largely white British and included more females. The peak T cell response came first, and repertoires were sampled only after it.

This table comes from immunoSEQ multiplex PCR, and its TCRdb copy is limited to in-frame clones, with some not included. The table has 150,000 to 180,000 clones, around 89% seen once. J is TRBJ1-1 and V is TRBV6-5, with a weak D call TRBD1 (5 bases). The clonotype comes from an adult in good health. The sequencing here drew on peripheral blood, taken on day 0 of AZD1222 vaccination. In DNA, the CDR3 is TGTGCCAGCAGGAGGGGAACTGAAGCTTTCTTT. Translating gives CASRRGTEAFF.